The entry below gives a single T cell receptor (beta chain) sequence along with its context. Antigen: not known. Different DNA sequences within this sample yield the same CDR3. From germline, CDR1 is SGHRS and CDR2 YFSETQ. CDR3 length: 13 amino acids. The V end lost 4 bases, the J end lost 2 bases, and 9 bases lay between the germline ends. Researchers ran the PCR with 60 Vbeta and 13 Jbeta primers. The protocol was immunoSEQ multiplex PCR, while the TCRdb copy is restricted to in-frame clones and leaves out a portion. Altogether around 110,000 clones are present, approximately 70% being singletons, with the ten largest covering approximately 0.9%. The entry originates in a study of cytomegalovirus exposure and HLA in healthy donors. On the study more broadly: Sequencing of about 179 million T cells in an earlier analysis found around 100 million unique TCR beta sequences.

Findings and limits, study-wide: Presence/absence analyses supposed approximately even sequencing depth among donors. For cytomegalovirus status, the classifier reportedly gave diagnoses with high specificity and sensitivity.

Sequencing was carried out using PBMCs. The origin of this receptor is a woman under 40 in good health and CMV-seronegative. J is TRBJ1-2 and V is TRBV5-1, with D possibly matching TRBD1 (6 bases). The CDR3 coding sequence is TGCGCCAGCAGCCTCGGACAGAACTATGGCTACACCTTC. It codes for CASSLGQNYGYTF.